Below are 26 T cell receptor beta chains sequenced from a single sample in a study of molecular identifiers for immune sequencing clone quantification. TCRdb passed the PCR reads through MiXCR, listing each CDR3 protein once. The sample lists about 68,000 distinct CDR3 sequences; 15% to 20% were seen once. The sequenced sample consisted of naive CD8+ T cells from blood, with Jurkat cell RNA spiked in. Stated subset: FACS-sorted CD8+CD4-CCR7+CD45RA+ naive T cells. These receptors were obtained from a human donor in good health. Some libraries in this study had Jurkat cell RNA spiked in.

This clonotype was seen at least ten times. The chain joins TRBV7-9 to TRBJ1-1; unclear D gene. The V end was cut by 2 bases, the J end by 5 bases, with 15 bases between. There are 15 residues in the CDR3. From germline, CDR1 is SEHNR and CDR2 FQNEAQ (reference sequence). The chain's CDR3 is CASSLHTGLTTEAFF. DNA for the CDR3: TGTGCCAGCAGCTTACACACGGGTTTAACGACTGAAGCTTTCTTT.

This clonotype has ten or more counts. The chain is built from TRBV10-3 and TRBJ2-1; D uncertain. Germline CDR1 and CDR2: ENHRY and SYGVKD. The CDR3 totals 16 residues. V shed 3 bases and J shed 0 bases, with 12 bases lying between them. CDR3 nucleotide sequence: TGTGCCATCAGTGAACTACAATCCTACTCCTACAATGAGCAGTTCTTC. Its protein is CAISELQSYSYNEQFF.

This clonotype is categorized as medium-sized. V and J are TRBV4-1 and TRBJ2-1; the D gene is possibly TRBD2 (6 bases). The V end lost 6 bases, the J end lost 0 bases, and 18 bases lay between the germline ends. The CDR3 is 17 amino acids. Germline V gene sequence: CDR1 MGHRA, CDR2 YSYEKL. The CDR3 loop reads CASSITEGTSSYNEQFF. CDR3 in DNA: TGCGCCAGCAGTATAACGGAGGGCACGAGCTCCTACAATGAGCAGTTCTTC.

In this sample, this clonotype turned up a few times. The J gene is TRBJ1-6, the V gene TRBV7-9; D perhaps matches TRBD1 (5 bases). V lost 11 bases to trimming and J lost 6 bases, with 11 bases between them. The CDR3 loop spans 12 amino acids. Per the germline V gene, CDR1 is SEHNR and CDR2 is FQNEAQ (reference sequence). The chain's CDR3 is CAGRGGNSPLHF. The CDR3 DNA sequence: TGTGCCGGGCGGGGGGGTAATTCACCCCTCCACTTT.

The sample holds many counts of this clonotype. The chain recombines TRBV20-1 with TRBJ2-1; 7 nucleotides line up with TRBD2. Trimming cost V 0 bases and J 0 bases; bases outside gene matches: 5. The CDR3 is made up of 16 amino acids. Germline loops: CDR1 DFQATT, CDR2 SNEGSKA (reference sequence). The CDR3 loop is CSARDEGGSSYNEQFF. Written as DNA, the CDR3 is TGCAGTGCTAGAGATGAGGGCGGGAGCTCCTACAATGAGCAGTTCTTC.

CDR3 protein: CASSGERYEQYF. The CDR3 DNA reads TGTGCCAGCAGCGGCGAGAGGTACGAGCAGTACTTC. The chain carries TRBV7-6 and TRBJ2-7; D remains ambiguous. V gave up 5 bases and J gave up 4 bases, with 9 bases separating them. Germline-derived CDR1 and CDR2 are SGHVS and FNYEAQ. The CDR3 is made up of 12 amino acids. The variable domain in full, completed from reference TRBV7-6 and TRBJ2-7, reads GAGVSQSPRYKVTKRGQDVALRCDPISGHVSLYWYRQALGQGPEFLTYFNYEAQQDKSGLPNDRFSAERPEGSISTLTIQRTEQRDSAMYRCASSGERYEQYFGPGTRLTVT.

This clonotype was recorded at least ten times. V is TRBV27 and J is TRBJ2-3; D not resolved. Trimming removed 4 bases at V and 2 bases at J, with 16 bases between. The V gene's germline CDR1 is MNHEY and CDR2 SMNVEV (reference sequence). The CDR3 is made up of 16 amino acids. The CDR3 DNA follows: TGTGCCAGCAGTTCCCCACAATACATACCCACAGATACGCAGTATTTT. As protein: CASSSPQYIPTDTQYF.

V is TRBV24-1 and J is TRBJ2-2, with 10 bases fitting TRBD1. This CDR3 region has 19 residues. Germline values: CDR1 KGHDR, CDR2 SFDVKD. Trimming at V came to 0 bases and at J to 5 bases, leaving 11 bases not matched to a gene. CDR3 protein: CATSDLKDRGKGGTGELFF. The CDR3 DNA is TGTGCCACCAGTGATTTGAAGGACAGGGGGAAGGGTGGAACCGGGGAGCTGTTTTTT.

This clonotype occurred many times. The chain recombines TRBV10-3 with TRBJ2-7; 9 bases match TRBD2. Looked up from germline, CDR1 is ENHRY and CDR2 is SYGVKD. V was clipped by 4 bases and J by 2 bases; unmatched bases: 9. The CDR3 is made up of 16 amino acids. As DNA, the CDR3 is TGTGCCATCAGTGGGGGCTCTAGCGGGATCACCTACGAGCAGTACTTC. Its translation: CAISGGSSGITYEQYF.

This clonotype showed up many times. V gene TRBV12-3 or TRBV12-4 combines with J gene TRBJ2-5, with 9 bases identical to TRBD2. V lost 4 bases and J lost 2; bases outside the gene matches: 11. This CDR3 is built from 17 residues. Written as DNA, the CDR3 is TGTGCCAGCAGTTCCGCCGAAGGGCTAGCGGGACAAGAGACCCAGTACTTC. Translation: CASSSAEGLAGQETQYF.

In this sample, this clonotype turned up a few times. The chain carries TRBV12-3 or TRBV12-4 and TRBJ2-1, with unresolved D. Trimming pared 6 bases from V and 0 bases from J, leaving 9 bases between. The CDR3 has 14 amino acids. CDR3 amino acids: CASSPRSSYNEQFF. In DNA, the CDR3 is TGTGCCAGCAGCCCTAGAAGCTCCTACAATGAGCAGTTCTTC.

This clonotype appeared many times. The rearrangement uses TRBV7-6 and TRBJ2-7; TRBD1 aligns across 12 bases. CDR1 is SGHVS, CDR2 FNYEAQ, per germline. V lost 3 bases and J lost 6; bases outside the gene matches: 3. The CDR3 has 14 amino acids. CDR3 sequence: CASSLGTGGAEQYF. Written as DNA, the CDR3 is TGTGCCAGCAGCTTGGGGACAGGGGGCGCCGAGCAGTACTTC.

As to this clonotype: A much more abundant neighbour one base away suggests this may be a read error. In nucleotides, the CDR3 is TGTGCCAGCAACATGGGGGGGTTCTACGAGCGGTACTTC. Protein sequence: CASNMGGFYERYF. This chain joins TRBV6-1 and TRBJ2-7; TRBD2 matches 7 bases. This CDR3 is built from 13 residues. The germline V gene has CDR1 MNHNS and CDR2 SASEGT.

This clonotype was found a few times. The chain joins TRBV19 to TRBJ2-2; D not certain. This CDR3 is 16 amino acids long. V was trimmed by 5 bases and J by 0 bases, leaving 13 bases between them. Germline CDR1 and CDR2: LNHDA and SQIVND (reference sequence). The CDR3: CASSAWPGANTGELFF. The CDR3 DNA is TGTGCCAGTAGTGCTTGGCCCGGCGCGAACACCGGGGAGCTGTTTTTT.

This clonotype was counted ten times or more. The chain has TRBV27 and TRBJ1-5; D ambiguous. CDR1 and CDR2 from the germline V gene are MNHEY and SMNVEV (reference sequence). The CDR3 loop spans 13 amino acids. V gave up 6 bases and J gave up 0 bases, with 6 bases separating them. The CDR3: CASSWSSNQPQHF. The CDR3 bases are TGTGCCAGCAGCTGGAGTAGCAATCAGCCCCAGCATTTT.

This clonotype was recorded at least ten times. The rearrangement joins TRBV12-3 or TRBV12-4 to TRBJ2-1, with D uncertain. Between the trimmed V and J ends, which lost 2 bases and 1 base, there was a span of 12 bases. This CDR3 contains 16 residues. CDR3 coding DNA: TGTGCCAGCAGTTTATTCCGTTCTGGTTCCTACAATGAGCAGTTCTTC. This codes for CASSLFRSGSYNEQFF.

This clonotype was recorded a few times. V usage is TRBV5-1 and J usage is TRBJ2-2; a possible D gene is TRBD1 (6 bases). The CDR3 consists of 15 residues. V was cut by 1 base and J by 6 bases, with 13 bases left in between. Per the germline V gene, CDR1 is SGHRS and CDR2 is YFSETQ. The CDR3 sequence: CASSLLGGSSGELFF. CDR3 sequence (DNA): TGCGCCAGCAGCTTGCTAGGGGGTTCGTCCGGGGAGCTGTTTTTT.

This clonotype was counted many times. J is TRBJ1-2 and V is TRBV3-1; D may be TRBD1 (6 bases). Per germline, CDR1 LGHDT and CDR2 YNNKEL (reference sequence). V was clipped by 3 bases and J by 4 bases, with 12 bases between them. The CDR3 is 14 residues long. DNA for the CDR3: TGTGCCAGCAGCCACGGGGACACCACCTATGGCTACACCTTC. Its protein product is CASSHGDTTYGYTF. The full variable domain, rest sourced from reference TRBV3-1 and TRBJ1-2, is DTAVSQTPKYLVTQMGNDKSIKCEQNLGHDTMYWYKQDSKKFLKIMFSYNNKELIINETVPNRFSPKSPDKAHLNLHINSLELGDSAVYFCASSHGDTTYGYTFGSGTRLTVV.

Note on this clonotype: As the CDR3 is not closed by the conserved phenylalanine or tryptophan, this likely results from a read error. The gene calls are TRBV7-9 and TRBJ2-7; D is undetermined. Deletions cut 4 bases from V and 0 bases from J, with 4 bases between. There are 12 residues in the CDR3. Germline V gene sequence: CDR1 SEHNR, CDR2 FQNEAQ (reference sequence). DNA for the CDR3: TGTGCCAGCAGCTCCAACTCCTACGAGCAGTACCTC. It encodes CASSSNSYEQYL.

This clonotype was found many times. This chain links TRBV7-9 with TRBJ2-2; the D is unclear. Deletions cut 2 bases from V and 2 bases from J, with 12 bases between. The CDR3 loop spans 16 amino acids. Germline V gene sequence: CDR1 SEHNR, CDR2 FQNEAQ (reference sequence). Here the CDR3 DNA reads TGTGCCAGCAGCTTAACGTTGCAGCGAAACACCGGGGAGCTGTTTTTT. This sequence encodes CASSLTLQRNTGELFF.

As for this clonotype: A single base separates this from a much larger clone, so it may be a read error. V and J are TRBV20-1 and TRBJ1-1; tentatively, D is TRBD1 (6 bases). The length of the CDR3 is 15 residues. Trimming took off 3 bases at V and 3 bases at J, with 17 bases between the two ends. Per germline, CDR1 DFQATT and CDR2 SNEGSKA (reference sequence). Here the CDR3 reads CSARLLRDTDTEAFF. CDR3 sequence (DNA): TGCAGTGCTAGGTTACTTCGGGACACGGACACTGAAGCTTTCTTT.

The sample holds many counts of this clonotype. CDR3 residues: CASSSSGTGNSYEQYF. CDR3 nucleotides: TGTGCCAGTAGCTCGAGTGGGACAGGGAACTCCTACGAGCAGTACTTC. The chain uses TRBV19 and TRBJ2-7; 9 bases agree with TRBD1. Germline V gene data show CDR1 as LNHDA and CDR2 as SQIVND (reference sequence). V shed 6 bases, J shed 0 bases, and the junction held 9 bases outside the gene matches. CDR3 length equals 16 residues. The variable domain in full, with the rest retrieved from reference TRBV19 and TRBJ2-7, is DGGITQSPKYLFRKEGQNVTLSCEQNLNHDAMYWYRQDPGQGLRLIYYSQIVNDFQKGDIAEGYSVSREKKESFPLTVTSAQKNPTAFYLCASSSSGTGNSYEQYFGPGTRLTVT.

This clonotype has just a few counts. This rearrangement joins TRBV12-3 or TRBV12-4 to TRBJ2-3; D is unclear. The ends were cut back, 6 bases at V and 5 bases at J, with 9 bases in the middle. This CDR3 has 12 amino acids. The CDR3 nucleotides read TGTGCCAGCAGCCCAGGTGGAGATACGCAGTATTTT. Translated: CASSPGGDTQYF.

Details on this clonotype: A much larger clone lies a single base off, so this may be a read error. In this CDR3 the conserved last residue, phenylalanine or tryptophan, is missing, so a read error is likely. The J gene is TRBJ2-7, the V gene TRBV19; no firm D call. Between the trimmed V and J ends, which lost 5 bases and 1 base, there was a span of 9 bases. The CDR3 covers 13 residues. The germline gives CDR1 LNHDA, CDR2 SQIVND (reference sequence). In DNA, the CDR3 is TGTGCCAGTAGTCTGGACGGATCCTACGAGCAGTACCTC. This sequence encodes CASSLDGSYEQYL.

This clonotype has at least ten counts. The chain uses TRBV5-4 and TRBJ2-3, with 7 positions matching TRBD2. The ends lost 0 bases at V and 3 bases at J; junction bases unmatched: 4. CDR3 length: 15 amino acids. From germline, CDR1 is SGHNT and CDR2 YYREEE (reference sequence). The CDR3 nucleotides read TGTGCCAGCAGCTTGGAGCTAGCGGCAACAGATACGCAGTATTTT. Translation: CASSLELAATDTQYF. The whole variable domain, filled in from reference TRBV5-4 and TRBJ2-3, reads ETGVTQSPTHLIKTRGQQVTLRCSSQSGHNTVSWYQQALGQGPQFIFQYYREEENGRGNFPPRFSGLQFPNYSSELNVNALELDDSALYLCASSLELAATDTQYFGPGTRLTVL.

This clonotype was picked up many times. The CDR3 spells CSVEDGRRAGGPPGYTF. The CDR3 DNA sequence: TGCAGCGTTGAAGACGGGAGGAGGGCAGGGGGTCCCCCCGGCTACACCTTC. The chain has TRBV29-1 and TRBJ1-2; 7 nucleotides align to TRBD1. The CDR3 is made up of 17 amino acids. With 0 bases clipped from V and 8 bases from J, the junction kept 18 bases outside the gene matches. Looked up from germline, CDR1 is SQVTM and CDR2 is ANQGSEA.